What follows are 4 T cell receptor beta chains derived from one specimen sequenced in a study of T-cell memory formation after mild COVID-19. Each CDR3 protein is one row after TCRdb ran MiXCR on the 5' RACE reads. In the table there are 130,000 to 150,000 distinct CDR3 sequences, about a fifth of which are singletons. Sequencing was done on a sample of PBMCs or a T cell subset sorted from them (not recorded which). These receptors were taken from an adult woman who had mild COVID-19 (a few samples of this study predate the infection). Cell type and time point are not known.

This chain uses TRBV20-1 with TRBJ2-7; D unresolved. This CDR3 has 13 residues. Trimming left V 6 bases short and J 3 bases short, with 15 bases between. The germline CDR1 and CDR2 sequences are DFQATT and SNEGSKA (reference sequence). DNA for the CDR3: TGCAGTGCGTCGGGCGGTCTGGACTACGAGCAGTACTTC. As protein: CSASGGLDYEQYF.

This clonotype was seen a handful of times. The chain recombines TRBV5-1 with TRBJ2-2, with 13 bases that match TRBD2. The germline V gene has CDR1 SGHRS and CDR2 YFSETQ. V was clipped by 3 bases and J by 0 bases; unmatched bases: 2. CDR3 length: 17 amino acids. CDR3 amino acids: CASSWTSGSPNTGELFF. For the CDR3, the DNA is TGCGCCAGCAGCTGGACTAGCGGGAGCCCGAACACCGGGGAGCTGTTTTTT. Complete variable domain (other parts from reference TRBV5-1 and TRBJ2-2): KAGVTQTPRYLIKTRGQQVTLSCSPISGHRSVSWYQQTPGQGLQFLFEYFSETQRNKGNFPGRFSGRQFSNSRSEMNVSTLELGDSALYLCASSWTSGSPNTGELFFGEGSRLTVL.

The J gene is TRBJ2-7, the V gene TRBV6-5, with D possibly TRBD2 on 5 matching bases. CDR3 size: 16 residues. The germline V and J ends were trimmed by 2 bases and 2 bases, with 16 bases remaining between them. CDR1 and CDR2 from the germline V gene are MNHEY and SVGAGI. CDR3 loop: CASSYGLGVSTYEQYF. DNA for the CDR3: TGTGCCAGCAGTTACGGTCTCGGGGTTAGTACCTACGAGCAGTACTTC.

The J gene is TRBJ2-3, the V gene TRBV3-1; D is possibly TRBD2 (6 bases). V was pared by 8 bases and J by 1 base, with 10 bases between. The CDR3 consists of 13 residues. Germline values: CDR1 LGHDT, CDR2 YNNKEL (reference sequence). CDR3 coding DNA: TGTGCCAGCGGAGGGCCGGGCACAGATACGCAGTATTTT. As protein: CASGGPGTDTQYF.